Presented here are 30 T cell receptor beta chains from one specimen sequenced in a study of Graves' ophthalmopathy and Graves' hyperthyroidism. Researchers took RNA transcripts and amplified TCR beta CDR3 regions from them. Second-round multiplex PCR came after a first-round RT-PCR that employed HTBI primers. From the multiplex PCR reads, TCRdb called clonotypes with MiXCR, one entry per CDR3 protein. The sample lists about half a million distinct CDR3 sequences, approximately 15% occurring once. The sequenced material came from blood. Receptors were obtained from a woman aged 25 to 39 with Graves' ophthalmopathy.

The sample holds many counts of this clonotype. The chain employs TRBV20-1 and TRBJ1-2; 8 positions match TRBD1. This CDR3 spans 16 amino acids. Germline loops: CDR1 DFQATT, CDR2 SNEGSKA (reference sequence). The trim removed 5 bases at V and 0 bases at J, leaving 11 bases unmatched. As DNA, the CDR3 is TGCAGTGCTTCCGGGACAGGCTCCGGGACTAACTATGGCTACACCTTC. Its translation: CSASGTGSGTNYGYTF.

At least ten counts were recorded for this clonotype. CDR3 in amino acids: CASGDTSLGSYEQYF. In DNA, the CDR3 is TGTGCCAGCGGCGACACCTCCTTGGGCTCCTACGAGCAGTACTTC. The rearrangement links TRBV6-5 to TRBJ2-7; D uncertain. The CDR3 runs 15 residues. Germline CDR1 and CDR2: MNHEY and SVGAGI. Between the trimmed V and J ends, which lost 8 bases and 0 bases, there was a span of 17 bases.

This clonotype was counted ten times or more. CDR3 residues: CASSSRTGGTEAFF. CDR3 DNA: TGTGCCAGCAGTTCTCGGACAGGGGGGACTGAAGCTTTCTTT. The chain joins TRBV6-5 to TRBJ1-1; TRBD1 matches at 10 bases. Germline CDR1 and CDR2: MNHEY and SVGAGI. With 4 bases clipped from V and 5 bases from J, the junction kept 4 bases outside the gene matches. The length of the CDR3 is 14 residues.

Many counts were recorded for this clonotype. The CDR3 bases are TGCGCCAGCAGCTTGGGGGGGACAGGGTCACGGAATTCACCCCTCCACTTT. Translating it yields CASSLGGTGSRNSPLHF. The chain employs TRBV5-1 and TRBJ1-6, with 9 nucleotides matching TRBD1. V lost 0 bases, J lost 7 bases, and 8 bases stayed unmatched. CDR1 and CDR2 from the germline V gene are SGHRS and YFSETQ. There are 17 residues in the CDR3.

This clonotype occurred many times. This chain joins TRBV6-1 and TRBJ2-5; 9 bases agree with TRBD1. V lost 6 bases and J lost 4; bases outside the gene matches: 9. The CDR3 has 15 amino acids. Germline CDR1 MNHNS, CDR2 SASEGT. This CDR3 is CASSVGTGRGETQYF. The CDR3 DNA follows: TGTGCCAGCAGCGTGGGGACAGGGAGGGGAGAGACCCAGTACTTC.

With regard to this clonotype: With a much larger clone just one base away, this may be a read error. This chain uses TRBV5-1 with TRBJ2-7, with TRBD2 identical over 11 bases. Trimming removed 3 bases from V and 4 bases from J; junction bases left unmatched: 9. CDR1 is SGHRS and CDR2 is YFSETQ in the germline V gene. This CDR3 spans 16 amino acids. CDR3: CASSSTTSGKPYEQYF. The CDR3 DNA follows: TGCGCCAGCAGCTCGACGACTAGCGGGAAACCGTACGAGCAGTACTTC.

The sample holds many counts of this clonotype. The genes are TRBV28 and TRBJ1-5; D call uncertain. The germline V gene has CDR1 MDHEN and CDR2 SYDVKM. The CDR3 consists of 15 residues. The V end lost 3 bases, the J end lost 3 bases, and 12 bases lay between the germline ends. The CDR3 coding sequence is TGTGCCAGCAGTTTGCCGGGATTGCCCAATCAGCCCCAGCATTTT. Encoded protein: CASSLPGLPNQPQHF.

This clonotype was picked up many times. This chain joins TRBV11-2 and TRBJ2-7, with 8 bases that match TRBD1. V dropped 1 base and J dropped 2; count of bases not matched to a gene: 4. The CDR3 has 15 amino acids. Germline V gene lookup returns CDR1 SGHAT and CDR2 FQNNGV. The CDR3 DNA reads TGTGCCAGCAGCTTAGGGACAGGGCATACCTACGAGCAGTACTTC. It specifies CASSLGTGHTYEQYF.

The rearrangement links TRBV6-1 to TRBJ1-5; the D gene is possibly TRBD1 (5 bases). CDR3 length: 16 residues. Between the trimmed V and J ends, which lost 6 bases and 5 bases, there was a span of 20 bases. The germline gives CDR1 MNHNS, CDR2 SASEGT. CDR3 sequence: CASSATPGRWDQPQHF. As DNA, the CDR3 is TGTGCCAGCAGCGCTACACCAGGGAGGTGGGATCAGCCCCAGCATTTT.

A few counts support this clonotype. The genes are TRBV5-1 and TRBJ1-6, with D possibly TRBD1 on 6 matching bases. Between the trimmed V and J ends, which lost 7 bases and 0 bases, there was a span of 14 bases. Germline assignment: CDR1 SGHRS and CDR2 YFSETQ. The CDR3 has 16 amino acids. CDR3: CASREGGLSYNSPLHF. The CDR3 coding sequence is TGCGCCAGCCGGGAAGGGGGACTCTCCTATAATTCACCCCTCCACTTT. Supplemented by reference TRBV5-1 and TRBJ1-6, the full variable domain reads KAGVTQTPRYLIKTRGQQVTLSCSPISGHRSVSWYQQTPGQGLQFLFEYFSETQRNKGNFPGRFSGRQFSNSRSEMNVSTLELGDSALYLCASREGGLSYNSPLHFGNGTRLTVT.

Details on this clonotype: Mismatch with germline at one junction end may stem from a read error. V is TRBV7-8 and J is TRBJ1-5; TRBD1 might be the D (5 bases). Germline V gene data show CDR1 as SGHVS and CDR2 as FQNEAQ. The CDR3 totals 17 residues. CDR3 sequence reads: CASIKTVSRFSNQHQHF. In DNA form, the CDR3 reads TGTGCCAGCATCAAGACAGTTAGTAGGTTTAGCAATCAGCACCAGCATTTT.

This clonotype appeared a few times. CDR3 residues: CAWSRDRGYEQYF. The CDR3 nucleotides read TGTGCCTGGTCCCGGGACAGGGGCTACGAGCAGTACTTC. The chain is built from TRBV30 and TRBJ2-7, with 10 bases identical to TRBD1. Germline assignment: CDR1 GTSNPN and CDR2 SVGIG (reference sequence). With V trimmed by 5 bases and J by 3 bases, 4 bases remained unmatched. The CDR3 consists of 13 residues.

Many counts were recorded for this clonotype. The rearrangement joins TRBV11-1 to TRBJ2-5; 8 bases match TRBD2. V trimming: 5 bases; J trimming: 1 base; junction bases outside the gene matches: 12. This CDR3 comprises 17 residues. Germline assignment: CDR1 SGHAT and CDR2 FQDESV (reference sequence). CDR3 amino acids: CASSGYSGIRSQETQYF. Written as DNA, the CDR3 is TGTGCCAGCAGCGGATATAGCGGGATCAGAAGCCAAGAGACCCAGTACTTC.

On this clonotype: The conserved final phenylalanine or tryptophan is absent from the CDR3, which likely points to a read error. The rearrangement joins TRBV6-1 to TRBJ2-3; 10 bases align to TRBD2. The CDR3 length is 16 residues. In germline, CDR1 is MNHNS, CDR2 SASEGT. The V gene end was trimmed by 4 bases and the J gene end by 2 bases; junction bases not matched to a gene: 6. The CDR3 DNA sequence: TGTGCCAGCAGTGGGCCGGGGACTAGCGACACAGATACGCAGTATTTG. Its protein is CASSGPGTSDTDTQYL.

The table lists this clonotype with many counts. Just one base apart from a much larger clone, this may be a read error. The V call is TRBV6-1, the J call TRBJ1-6; no clear D gene. CDR1 and CDR2 (germline): MNHNS, SASEGT. This CDR3 is 13 amino acids long. The CDR3 spells CASSVYGNSHLHF. The CDR3 nucleotides are TGTGCCAGCAGTGTTTACGGGAATTCACACCTCCACTTT.

The rearrangement links TRBV19 to TRBJ2-7; no definite D call. The CDR3 spans 17 residues. Germline V gives CDR1 LNHDA, CDR2 SQIVND (reference sequence). V shed 1 base and J shed 2 bases, with 18 bases lying between them. The CDR3 is CASSIGVPEFLTYEQYF. The CDR3, as DNA: TGTGCCAGTAGTATAGGAGTGCCAGAGTTCTTAACCTACGAGCAGTACTTC.

This clonotype was picked up a small number of times. The V call is TRBV2, the J call TRBJ2-2; D may be TRBD2 (5 bases). Trimming removed 7 bases at V and 9 bases at J, with 18 bases between. The CDR3 spans 14 residues. Germline loops: CDR1 SNHLY, CDR2 FYNNEI. Written as DNA, the CDR3 is TGTGCCAGCAATCCGGAATCGGGAAGGCGGGAGCTGTTTTTT. Encoded protein: CASNPESGRRELFF.

In this sample, this clonotype turned up a few times. A much larger clone differs by one base, so this may be a read error. The genes are TRBV19 and TRBJ2-5, with D possibly matching TRBD1 (6 bases). In germline, CDR1 is LNHDA, CDR2 SQIVND (reference sequence). The CDR3 runs 14 residues. CDR3 protein: CASRKSGQQETKYF. As DNA, the CDR3 is TGTGCCAGTAGAAAATCGGGACAACAAGAGACCAAGTACTTC.

This clonotype has only a few counts. The V and J genes are TRBV4-2 and TRBJ2-7; tentatively, D is TRBD1 (6 bases). Germline V gene sequence: CDR1 LGHNA, CDR2 YNFKEQ. The CDR3 length is 13 residues. V lost 0 bases and J 10 bases, leaving 13 bases between the germline ends. The DNA for the CDR3 is TGTGCCAGCAGCCAAGATCTCCGGACAGAACAGTACTTC. Translating gives CASSQDLRTEQYF.

This clonotype was recorded at least ten times. The rearrangement joins TRBV2 to TRBJ1-1, with 8 bases fitting TRBD1. With V trimmed by 9 bases and J by 13 bases, 7 bases remained unmatched. The CDR3 is 10 residues long. CDR1 and CDR2 (germline): SNHLY, FYNNEI. The CDR3 DNA reads as TGTGCCAGTAGAAGGACAGGGCTTTTCTTT. Translating it yields CASRRTGLFF. Full variable domain (outside the CDR3, taken from reference TRBV2 and TRBJ1-1): EPEVTQTPSHQVTQMGQEVILRCVPISNHLYFYWYRQILGQKVEFLVSFYNNEISEKSEIFDDQFSVERPDGSNFTLKIRSTKLEDSAMYFCASRRTGLFFGQGTRLTVV.

The chain combines TRBV27 with TRBJ2-5; tentatively, D is TRBD2 (5 bases). Germline V gives CDR1 MNHEY, CDR2 SMNVEV (reference sequence). Trimming removed 7 bases at V and 9 bases at J, with 12 bases between. The CDR3 runs to 11 residues. The CDR3 nucleotides are TGTGCCAGCAACGCCTCGCGGGCCCAGTACTTC. As protein: CASNASRAQYF.

This clonotype was detected a few times. V gene TRBV28 combines with J gene TRBJ2-7, with TRBD2 matching over 13 bases. CDR1 is MDHEN and CDR2 is SYDVKM in the germline V gene. This CDR3 region has 17 residues. The V and J ends lost 5 bases and 5 bases, in that order; junction bases with no gene match: 12. The CDR3 sequence: CASSRTGLAGDSDEQYF. For the CDR3, the DNA is TGTGCCAGCAGTCGGACCGGACTAGCGGGAGATAGCGACGAGCAGTACTTC.

This clonotype has just a few counts. The chain joins TRBV5-1 to TRBJ2-7; 8 bases line up with TRBD2. Germline trimming cut 0 bases from V and 3 bases from J; bases unmatched to any gene: 5. This CDR3 has 15 residues. From germline, CDR1 is SGHRS and CDR2 YFSETQ. The CDR3 here is CASSLAAGGRYEQYF. In DNA form, the CDR3 reads TGCGCCAGCAGCTTGGCCGCGGGAGGACGCTACGAGCAGTACTTC. The full variable domain, with the rest looked up from reference TRBV5-1 and TRBJ2-7, is KAGVTQTPRYLIKTRGQQVTLSCSPISGHRSVSWYQQTPGQGLQFLFEYFSETQRNKGNFPGRFSGRQFSNSRSEMNVSTLELGDSALYLCASSLAAGGRYEQYFGPGTRLTVT.

This clonotype was recorded at least ten times. J is TRBJ1-1 and V is TRBV2, with D unresolved. The CDR3 is made up of 13 amino acids. The V end lost 6 bases, the J end lost 1 base, and 9 bases lay between the germline ends. The germline CDR1 and CDR2 sequences are SNHLY and FYNNEI. CDR3 DNA: TGTGCCAGCAGGCCTACAAGGAACACTGAAGCTTTCTTT. Amino acids: CASRPTRNTEAFF.

J is TRBJ1-1 and V is TRBV6-1; weak D call: TRBD1 (5 bases). The CDR3 spans 16 residues. V shed 2 bases and J shed 7 bases, with 20 bases lying between them. Germline CDR1 MNHNS, CDR2 SASEGT. This CDR3 reads CASSEYPRTRVIEAFF. CDR3 coding DNA: TGTGCCAGCAGTGAATACCCGCGGACACGGGTGATTGAAGCTTTCTTT.

This clonotype was picked up a small number of times. The chain couples TRBV28 to TRBJ2-5; D is perhaps TRBD1 or TRBD2 (6 bases each). Germline CDR1 reads MDHEN; CDR2 reads SYDVKM. The CDR3 has 15 residues. V lost 5 bases and J lost 2, with 15 bases in between. The CDR3 sequence is CASSPQGGTQETQYF. The CDR3 bases are TGTGCCAGCAGTCCCCAAGGGGGGACTCAAGAGACCCAGTACTTC. The variable domain in full, completed from reference TRBV28 and TRBJ2-5, reads DVKVTQSSRYLVKRTGEKVFLECVQDMDHENMFWYRQDPGLGLRLIYFSYDVKMKEKGDIPEGYSVSREKKERFSLILESASTNQTSMYLCASSPQGGTQETQYFGPGTRLLVL.

With respect to this clonotype: A much more abundant neighbour one base away suggests this may be a read error. The genes are TRBV28 and TRBJ2-5, with a possible D match to TRBD1 (6 bases). The germline gives CDR1 MDHEN, CDR2 SYDVKM. This CDR3 has 15 residues. This CDR3 reads CASSSDRRIQETKYF. The DNA of the CDR3 is TGTGCCAGCAGTAGCGACAGGCGAATCCAAGAGACCAAGTACTTC.

In this sample, this clonotype turned up once. Given a much more abundant clone one base away, this may be a read error. The CDR3 DNA reads as TGTGCCTGGAGGGACGACTGGGAGGCCCAGTACTTC. Amino acids: CAWRDDWEAQYF. The V and J genes are TRBV30 and TRBJ2-5; a weak D match, TRBD2 (6 bases). Trimming cost V 3 bases and J 9 bases, with 14 bases left between them. In germline, CDR1 is GTSNPN, CDR2 SVGIG (reference sequence). This CDR3 comprises 12 residues.

This clonotype was counted at least ten times. The rearrangement links TRBV12-3 or TRBV12-4 to TRBJ2-1; 11 nucleotides align to TRBD2. The CDR3 has 15 residues. Trimming at V came to 1 base and at J to 6 bases, leaving 2 bases not matched to a gene. This CDR3 reads CASSLVLAGVNEQFF. CDR3 in DNA: TGTGCCAGCAGTTTAGTACTAGCGGGAGTCAATGAGCAGTTCTTC.

The chain recombines TRBV28 with TRBJ1-5, with 8 bases lining up with TRBD1. The CDR3 extends over 18 amino acids. The germline gives CDR1 MDHEN, CDR2 SYDVKM. After removal of 5 bases from V and 0 bases from J, the junction contained 12 bases not matched to a gene. CDR3: CASSRPPNRGYSNQPQHF. CDR3 sequence (DNA): TGTGCCAGCAGTCGCCCACCGAACAGGGGGTATAGCAATCAGCCCCAGCATTTT.